This record looks at one TCR beta chain sequence and its context. The CDR3 sequence is 15 residues long. Germline V gives CDR1 MDHEN, CDR2 SYDVKM. With 3 bases clipped from V and 7 bases from J, the junction kept 10 bases outside the gene matches. This entry comes from a study of cytomegalovirus exposure and HLA in healthy donors. Here immunoSEQ multiplex PCR was the method, and the copy in TCRdb shows in-frame clones only, minus some. The data contain some 69,000 clones, 96% of them singletons. The sequenced sample was PBMCs. The chain has TRBV28 and TRBJ1-2, with 8 nucleotides matching TRBD1. The receptor comes from a woman younger than 35 in good health and CMV-seropositive. The CDR3 loop is CASSLPSGQGSGYTF. In nucleotides, the CDR3 is TGTGCCAGCAGTTTGCCATCTGGACAGGGAAGTGGCTACACCTTC.